Included here is one TCR beta chain sequence, with context. The sample belongs to a study of cytomegalovirus exposure and HLA in healthy donors. Using immunoSEQ multiplex PCR, the repertoire was profiled, and TCRdb retains in-frame clones only, with some absent. The sample yields 300,000 to 400,000 clones, 86% seen once. Germline assignment: CDR1 SGDLS and CDR2 YYNGEE. The CDR3 runs 15 residues. V shed 2 bases, J shed 5 bases, and the junction held 2 bases outside the gene matches. What was sequenced was PBMCs. This sequence originates from a woman younger than 35 in good health and CMV-seronegative. V is TRBV9 and J is TRBJ2-1, with 12 positions matching TRBD2. The CDR3 sequence is CASSVTSGRNNEQFF. For the CDR3, the DNA is TGTGCCAGCAGCGTTACTAGCGGGAGGAACAATGAGCAGTTCTTC.